In its sample, the clone carrying this TCR beta chain was seen a few times. The target antigen is unknown. Donors gave roughly 10 milliliters of peripheral blood apiece. The data belong to a study of blood T cells in healthy people across ages. Whole-study results and caveats: Across the age range, TCR beta diversity per million T cells fell in a roughly linear way.

PCR was performed a second time for roughly 6 to 12 cycles using a sample-barcoded 5' primer and a J-beta primer mix. TCRdb fed the 5' RACE reads into MiXCR, producing one record per CDR3 protein. The top ten clones hold 0.75% of a sample with roughly 1 million distinct CDR3 sequences, almost 25% of them seen once. Germline V gene lookup returns CDR1 MNHEY and CDR2 SVGEGT. The CDR3 consists of 14 residues. This sample also belongs to another study, concerning T cells of mothers and their children. This second study notes: Samples were obtained from three healthy Caucasian mothers and their six children.

Sequenced sample: blood. The clonotype was recovered from a girl between 2 and 10 years old in good health. The V and J genes are TRBV6-2 or TRBV6-3 and TRBJ2-1; 7 bases line up with TRBD1. TRBJ2-7 matches the DNA end more closely, so the J call is doubtful. CDR3 residues: CASSSPGQIPEQYF. The DNA for the CDR3 is TGTGCCAGCAGTTCTCCGGGACAGATCCCCGAGCAGTACTTC.